This T cell receptor (beta chain) was found in a study of blood T cell repertoires in COVID-19. The overall study: There were acute and convalescent COVID-19 samples, and they came from the United States, Italy and Spain.

In the original processing: Reference gene primer amplification yielded estimated nucleated cell counts. TCRdb keeps only in-frame clones here, not all; method: immunoSEQ multiplex PCR. V, J and clone size are taken as reported in that table, and D and trimming were inferred from the DNA itself. Of about 210,000 clones in the sample, 87% were seen once. Residents of about two dozen US areas, aged about 18 to 95 years, made up the participants. Sequenced sample: PBMCs or T cells enriched from blood (not recorded which). The sequence was obtained from a man aged 30-40 years in a cohort exposed to, infected with or recovered from COVID-19 (not recorded which).

CDR3 coding DNA: TGTGCCAGCAGCGTTACCGGACAGGCCTACAACTATGGCTACACCTTC. It is translated as CASSVTGQAYNYGYTF. The chain combines TRBV9 with TRBJ1-2; TRBD1 matches at 7 bases. Trimming at V came to 2 bases and at J to 2 bases, leaving 9 bases not matched to a gene. Germline V gene lookup returns CDR1 SGDLS and CDR2 YYNGEE. The CDR3 sequence is 16 residues long.